Listed here are 8 T cell receptor beta chains from one sample, sequenced in a study of blood T cell repertoires in COVID-19. Measured with immunoSEQ multiplex PCR; TCRdb has only the in-frame clones, and not every one. The sample has about 200,000 clones; about 86% are singletons. Source material: PBMCs or T cells enriched from blood (not recorded which). These receptors all come from a man aged 40-55 years who had recovered from COVID-19.

This clone was detected only a few times. The V call is TRBV3-1 (or the pseudogene TRBV3-2), the J call TRBJ1-6; TRBD1 is a possible D gene (6 bases). The germline gives CDR1 LGHDT, CDR2 YNNKEL (reference sequence). The CDR3 length is 21 residues. The germline V and J ends were trimmed by 3 bases and 0 bases, with 24 bases remaining between them. CDR3 sequence (DNA): TGTGCCAGCAGCCAGGTGGCCCAGGGGCGCTTACGGAGCTCCTATAATTCACCCCTCCACTTT. Amino acids: CASSQVAQGRLRSSYNSPLHF.

V usage is TRBV7-2 and J usage is TRBJ1-3; the D is unclear. Germline V lookup: CDR1 SGHTA, CDR2 FQGNSA. This CDR3 has 13 amino acids. Trimming shortened V by 2 bases and J by 7 bases, and 9 bases separated the two germline ends. The chain's CDR3 is CASSLSDWNTIYF. CDR3 coding DNA: TGTGCCAGCAGCTTATCGGACTGGAACACCATATATTTT. Full variable domain (remainder filled in from reference TRBV7-2 and TRBJ1-3): GAGVSQSPSNKVTEKGKDVELRCDPISGHTALYWYRQSLGQGLEFLIYFQGNSAPDKSGLPSDRFSAERTGGSVSTLTIQRTQQEDSAVYLCASSLSDWNTIYFGEGSWLTVV.

This clone was found once. The gene calls are TRBV11-1 and TRBJ2-7; 7 nucleotides align to TRBD2. There are 16 residues in the CDR3. Germline lookup yields CDR1 SGHAT and CDR2 FQDESV (reference sequence). After removal of 5 bases from V and 0 bases from J, the junction contained 10 bases not matched to a gene. The CDR3 DNA follows: TGTGCCAGCAGCCCCGCTGGGGAGGGACTCTCCTACGAGCAGTACTTC. This encodes CASSPAGEGLSYEQYF.

The V call is TRBV5-4, the J call TRBJ1-2, with D possibly being TRBD1 (5 bases). This CDR3 has 15 amino acids. CDR1 and CDR2 from the germline V gene are SGHNT and YYREEE (reference sequence). Trimming stripped 1 base from V and 4 bases from J, with 14 bases between. Here the CDR3 DNA reads TGTGCCAGCAGCTTGCGTGATAACAGGCGCTATGGCTACACCTTC. This gives the protein CASSLRDNRRYGYTF.

The chain combines TRBV19 with TRBJ1-5, with D possibly matching TRBD1 (5 bases). CDR1 is LNHDA and CDR2 is SQIVND in the germline V gene (reference sequence). V lost 7 bases, J lost 6 bases, and 13 bases lay in between. The CDR3 consists of 13 residues. The chain's CDR3 is CASTQGMIQPQHF. CDR3 sequence (DNA): TGTGCCAGTACGCAGGGTATGATTCAGCCCCAGCATTTT.

This clone showed up just a few times. The chain has TRBV10-1 and TRBJ1-1, with a tentative D call TRBD1 (5 bases). Trimming took off 4 bases at V and 7 bases at J, with 13 bases between the two ends. CDR1 WNHNN and CDR2 SYGVQD come from the germline V gene (reference sequence). The CDR3 length is 13 residues. The CDR3 is CASSGGGSSEAFF. The CDR3 nucleotides read TGCGCCAGCAGTGGGGGGGGGTCAAGTGAAGCTTTCTTT.

This chain joins TRBV21-1 and TRBJ1-1; no check of the table's D call, TRBD1, against the DNA was made. TRBV21-1 is flagged as a pseudogene. This CDR3 has 17 residues. CDR3 sequence reads: CASSKTPPRTGGTEAFF. The CDR3 DNA reads TGTGCCAGCAGCAAAACCCCACCCCGGACAGGGGGCACTGAAGCTTTCTTT.

This clone was seen only a few times. The J gene is TRBJ1-2, the V gene TRBV6-5; 9 bases fit TRBD1. The CDR3 runs to 12 residues. J was trimmed by 5 bases and V by 8 bases; bases with no gene match: 3. Germline lookup yields CDR1 MNHEY and CDR2 SVGAGI. CDR3 in amino acids: CASHDRGYGYTF. CDR3 DNA: TGTGCCAGCCATGACAGGGGGTATGGCTACACCTTC.